This T cell receptor beta chain appears in the sequencing data of a study of T cells and Merkel cell carcinoma outcomes. Findings and caveats of the study: Repertoire plus T-cell density reportedly predicted Merkel cell carcinoma outcomes.

Remarks on this clone: The antigen is undetermined.

Sequenced by immunoSEQ multiplex PCR; TCRdb stores in-frame clones only, minus some. Of roughly 4,600 clones detected, roughly 85% appear once; the ten largest clones hold approximately 5%. Germline V lookup: CDR1 ENHRY, CDR2 SYGVKD. J lost 6 bases, V lost 11 bases, and 14 bases had no gene match. The CDR3 has 14 amino acids. The sample taken for sequencing was tumor tissue from Merkel cell carcinoma. The chain has TRBV10-3 and TRBJ2-3, with 7 bases lining up with TRBD2. The receptor was isolated from a human donor with Merkel cell carcinoma. CDR3 loop: CASLDSSGGDTQYF. The DNA of the CDR3 is TGTGCCTCACTCGACTCCTCCGGGGGGGATACGCAGTATTTT.